A selection of T cell receptor beta chains follows, all from one sample in a study of shared clonotypes between healthy human individuals. The table came from immunoSEQ multiplex PCR; TCRdb's copy has only in-frame clones and leaves some out. The sample consists of some 680,000 clones, around 73% of them appearing once. The sample comprised memory CD4+ T cells sorted from blood. The receptors derive from a young woman in good health. The CDR3 runs from the conserved cysteine through the conserved F or W. Fields, in order: V gene, clone size, J gene, CDR3 protein. Size tells how often a clone was seen (once, few, many) or the class of an expanded clone, and some rows leave it out.

V: TRBV27; size: -; J: TRBJ2-3; CDR3: CATRGRGTDTQYF
V: TRBV7-9; size: -; J: TRBJ2-2; CDR3: CASSSRDRGNPGELFF
V: TRBV25-1; size: -; J: TRBJ1-2; CDR3: CASRDLGGYTF
V: TRBV9; size: -; J: TRBJ2-1; CDR3: CASSPGPGLGSYNEQFF
V: TRBV11-2; size: many; J: TRBJ2-5; CDR3: CASSLDLGRVETQYF
V: TRBV30; size: -; J: TRBJ1-1; CDR3: CAWRWTGNTEAFF
V: TRBV2; size: few; J: TRBJ1-5; CDR3: CASSGRGGNQPQHF
V: TRBV28; size: -; J: TRBJ2-1; CDR3: CATHKSGTRGNEQFF
V: TRBV4-1; size: -; J: TRBJ2-7; CDR3: CASSQNLFYEQYF
V: TRBV27; size: few; J: TRBJ1-2; CDR3: CASNGRGSYGYTF
V: TRBV2; size: -; J: TRBJ2-5; CDR3: CASSGTGGRFGTQYF
V: TRBV27; size: -; J: TRBJ1-4; CDR3: CASSTSLTGGIGEKLFF
V: TRBV27; size: -; J: TRBJ2-5; CDR3: CASSLSFGVGETQYF
V: TRBV7-2; size: -; J: TRBJ2-3; CDR3: CASSFPDTQYF
V: TRBV28; size: -; J: TRBJ1-1; CDR3: CASSLRRGRDIANTEAFF
V: TRBV7-6; size: few; J: TRBJ1-5; CDR3: CASSLATNQPQHF
V: TRBV28; size: -; J: TRBJ2-7; CDR3: CASSFSGGRTYEQYF
V: TRBV6-5; size: -; J: TRBJ1-2; CDR3: CASRPSSGANYGYTF
V: TRBV7-9; size: many; J: TRBJ2-1; CDR3: CASSLGTYQPGFF
V: TRBV5-4; size: -; J: TRBJ2-7; CDR3: CASSSSSGSSYEQYF
V: TRBV29-1; size: -; J: TRBJ1-1; CDR3: CSVAQGVETEAFF
V: TRBV19; size: -; J: TRBJ2-1; CDR3: CASSNFGPVNEQFF
V: TRBV5-4; size: -; J: TRBJ2-1; CDR3: CASSPGGAQAFNEQFF
V: TRBV19; size: -; J: TRBJ2-1; CDR3: CASRRYSGSLGNEQFF
V: TRBV4-1; size: once; J: TRBJ2-1; CDR3: CASSQDRTSGRNNEQFF
V: TRBV18; size: once; J: TRBJ2-7; CDR3: CASSPTNYEQYF
V: TRBV7-9; size: -; J: TRBJ2-2; CDR3: CASRESGELFF